This TCR beta chain was captured by sequencing in a study of blood T cell repertoires in COVID-19. Study details: Nucleic acid was either cDNA or gDNA, and it came from T cells, B-cell-depleted T cells, or PBMCs.

The CDR3 runs to 20 residues. The V gene's germline CDR1 is SGHRS and CDR2 YFSETQ. The V and J ends lost 0 bases and 4 bases, in that order; junction bases with no gene match: 20. Measured with immunoSEQ multiplex PCR; TCRdb has only the in-frame clones, and not every one. The sample carries some 250,000 clones, around 81% recorded once. The TCR sequence derives from an elderly woman with COVID-19, enrolled during active disease. The material sequenced was peripheral blood. V usage is TRBV5-1 and J usage is TRBJ2-7; 9 positions match TRBD2. The CDR3 DNA sequence: TGCGCCAGCAGCTTGGCCGGCGGGCTAGCGGGACTCCCTAGAGGGTACGAGCAGTACTTC. This codes for CASSLAGGLAGLPRGYEQYF.